Listed below are T cell receptor beta chains from one sample, sequenced in a study of T cells in Graves' hyperthyroidism and ophthalmopathy. One entry per CDR3 protein, called by TCRdb with MiXCR from the multiplex PCR reads. The sample holds about 500,000 distinct CDR3 sequences, approximately 17% seen once. Sequencing was carried out using blood. The receptors were sampled from a young woman with Graves' ophthalmopathy. Both conserved end residues are part of each CDR3. Fields, in order: clone size, V gene, J gene, D gene, CDR3 protein, CDR3 DNA. The D gene is left open where the match is weak. Size values are once, few and many counts, or a class for expanded clones, and some rows have none.

many,TRBV11-2,TRBJ1-3,-,CASSLSESSGNTIYF,TGTGCCAGCAGCTTATCCGAGAGCTCTGGAAACACCATATATTTT
-,TRBV20-1,TRBJ2-3,TRBD2,CSALRPSGSMADTQYF,TGCAGTGCGCTTCGTCCTAGCGGGAGTATGGCAGATACGCAGTATTTT
few,TRBV11-1,TRBJ1-1,-,CASSLGGVNTEASF,TGTGCCAGCAGCTTAGGGGGCGTCAACACTGAAGCTTCCTTT
-,TRBV5-6,TRBJ2-7,TRBD1,CASSLALTGDEQYF,TGTGCCAGCAGCTTGGCCCTCACAGGGGACGAGCAGTACTTC
many,TRBV28,TRBJ2-5,TRBD2,CASSFGSGGTQYF,TGTGCCAGCAGTTTCGGAAGCGGGGGGACCCAGTACTTC
many,TRBV7-2,TRBJ1-4,-,CASSLGPPPNEKLFF,TGTGCCAGCAGCTTGGGCCCTCCCCCAAATGAAAAACTGTTTTTT
many,TRBV20-1,TRBJ2-3,-,CSASRTAGTTDTQYF,TGCAGTGCTAGTCGGACAGCCGGGACCACAGATACGCAGTATTTT
few,TRBV7-9,TRBJ2-5,TRBD1,CASSLVRTGRGETQYF,TGTGCCAGCAGCCTAGTAAGGACAGGCCGTGGGGAGACCCAGTACTTC
many,TRBV28,TRBJ1-2,-,CASSPPSGGSNYGYTF,TGTGCCAGCAGTCCCCCTAGTGGGGGGAGTAACTATGGCTACACCTTC
few,TRBV12-3/TRBV12-4,TRBJ1-6,-,CASSSGTNNSPLHF,TGTGCCAGCAGTTCCGGGACCAATAATTCACCCCTCCACTTT
many,TRBV28,TRBJ2-5,-,CASSLWKRQETQYF,TGTGCCAGCAGTTTATGGAAAAGGCAAGAGACCCAGTACTTC
many,TRBV30,TRBJ1-1,-,CAWSPGKTEAFF,TGTGCCTGGAGCCCGGGAAAAACTGAAGCTTTCTTT
few,TRBV20-1,TRBJ2-3,-,CSAPVRPDTQYF,TGCAGTGCTCCCGTACGGCCAGATACGCAGTATTTT
few,TRBV19,TRBJ2-1,-,CASSGELGNEQFF,TGTGCCAGTAGCGGGGAGTTGGGGAATGAGCAGTTCTTC
-,TRBV11-2,TRBJ1-4,TRBD1,CASSLGQGEGEKLFF,TGTGCCAGCAGCTTGGGACAGGGGGAAGGTGAAAAACTGTTTTTT
many,TRBV2,TRBJ2-3,-,CASSLGATDTQYF,TGTGCCAGCAGTCTGGGGGCCACAGATACGCAGTATTTT
many,TRBV30,TRBJ1-1,TRBD1,CAYAGTGATEAFF,TGTGCCTATGCCGGGACAGGGGCCACTGAAGCTTTCTTT
few,TRBV15,TRBJ1-2,TRBD1,CATSTELPEDRGNYGYTF,TGTGCCACCAGCACAGAGCTCCCCGAGGACAGGGGGAACTATGGCTACACCTTC